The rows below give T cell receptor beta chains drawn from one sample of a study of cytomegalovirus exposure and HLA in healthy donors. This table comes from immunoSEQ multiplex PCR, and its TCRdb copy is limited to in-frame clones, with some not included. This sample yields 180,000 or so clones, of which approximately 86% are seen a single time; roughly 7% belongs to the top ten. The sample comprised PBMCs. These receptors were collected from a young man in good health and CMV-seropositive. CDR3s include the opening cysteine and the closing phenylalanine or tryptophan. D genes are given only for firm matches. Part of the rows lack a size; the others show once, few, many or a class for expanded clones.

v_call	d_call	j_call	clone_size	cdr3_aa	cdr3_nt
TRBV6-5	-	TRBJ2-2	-	CASSYSSGLTGELFF	TGTGCCAGCAGTTACTCGTCAGGGCTCACCGGGGAGCTGTTTTTT
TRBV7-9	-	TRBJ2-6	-	CASSLSRGSGANVLTF	TGTGCCAGCAGCTTATCCCGGGGTTCTGGGGCCAACGTCCTGACTTTC
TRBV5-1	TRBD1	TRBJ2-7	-	CASSLGQAVPYEQYF	TGCGCCAGCAGCCTGGGACAGGCCGTCCCCTACGAGCAGTACTTC
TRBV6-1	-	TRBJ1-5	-	CASGLDSNQPQHF	TGTGCCAGCGGACTGGACAGCAATCAGCCCCAGCATTTT
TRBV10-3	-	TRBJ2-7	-	CAISKTAYEQYF	TGTGCCATCTCCAAGACAGCCTACGAGCAGTACTTC
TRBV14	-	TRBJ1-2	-	CASSHTRGAGYTF	TGTGCCAGCAGCCACACCAGGGGTGCCGGCTACACCTTC
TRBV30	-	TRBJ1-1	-	CAWRLINEAFF	TGTGCCTGGAGACTTATCAATGAAGCTTTCTTT
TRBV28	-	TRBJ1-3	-	CASRRRPYQSSGNTIYF	TGTGCCAGCAGACGGCGCCCCTACCAGAGCTCTGGAAACACCATATATTTT
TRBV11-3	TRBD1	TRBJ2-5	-	CASSLGLRDRGETQYF	TGTGCCAGCAGCTTAGGCCTCCGGGACAGGGGAGAGACCCAGTACTTC
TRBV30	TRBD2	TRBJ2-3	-	CAWSGGAASTDTQYF	TGTGCCTGGAGCGGGGGGGCCGCTAGCACAGATACGCAGTATTTT
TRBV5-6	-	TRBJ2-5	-	CASSLVGEETQYF	TGTGCCAGCAGCTTGGTTGGGGAAGAGACCCAGTACTTC
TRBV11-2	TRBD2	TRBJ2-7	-	CASSLEAGDYEQYF	TGTGCCAGCAGCTTAGAAGCGGGAGATTACGAGCAGTACTTC
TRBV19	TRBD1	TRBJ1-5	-	CASSARDRVRQPQHF	TGTGCCAGTAGTGCGCGGGACAGGGTTCGTCAGCCCCAGCATTTT
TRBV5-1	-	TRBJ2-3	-	CASSFLGGDTQYF	TGCGCCAGCAGTTTTTTAGGGGGGGATACGCAGTATTTT
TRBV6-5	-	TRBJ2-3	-	CASTWTPDTQYF	TGTGCCAGCACCTGGACGCCAGATACGCAGTATTTT
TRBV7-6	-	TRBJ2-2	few	CASSLLQRTGELFF	TGTGCCAGCAGCCTCTTACAGCGCACCGGGGAGCTGTTTTTT
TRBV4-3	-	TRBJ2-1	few	CASSQGLPNEQFF	TGCGCCAGCAGCCAAGGGTTGCCCAATGAGCAGTTCTTC
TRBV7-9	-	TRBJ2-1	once	CASSLVRGELEFF	TGTGCCAGCAGCTTAGTACGCGGGGAGTTGGAGTTCTTC
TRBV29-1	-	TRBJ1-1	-	CSVGVGAQAFF	TGCAGCGTTGGTGTGGGGGCCCAAGCTTTCTTT
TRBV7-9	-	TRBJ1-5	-	CASSLDRVQPQHF	TGTGCCAGCAGCTTAGATCGGGTTCAGCCCCAGCATTTT
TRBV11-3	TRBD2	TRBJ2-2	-	CASSARLAAVTGELFF	TGTGCCAGCAGCGCACGACTAGCGGCGGTCACCGGGGAGCTGTTTTTT
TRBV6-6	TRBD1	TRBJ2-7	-	CASSSRQGAIYEQYF	TGTGCCAGCAGTTCTAGACAGGGGGCGATTTACGAGCAGTACTTC
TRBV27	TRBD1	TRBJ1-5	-	CASKYLGQDSNQPQHF	TGTGCCAGCAAGTATCTGGGACAGGATAGCAATCAGCCCCAGCATTTT
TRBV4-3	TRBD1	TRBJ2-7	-	CASSQEVTRTGYSYEQYF	TGCGCCAGCAGCCAAGAAGTTACCCGGACAGGGTACTCCTACGAGCAGTACTTC
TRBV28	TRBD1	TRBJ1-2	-	CASSLGGTGQGGYTF	TGTGCCAGCAGTTTAGGTGGGACAGGGCAGGGGGGCTACACCTTC
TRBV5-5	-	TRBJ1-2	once	CASSLGSGAKEGYTF	TGTGCCAGCAGCTTGGGCTCGGGGGCAAAGGAGGGCTACACCTTC
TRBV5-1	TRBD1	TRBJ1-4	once	CASSSGDSSTNEKLFF	TGCGCCAGCAGCTCAGGGGACAGCTCAACTAATGAAAAACTGTTTTTT
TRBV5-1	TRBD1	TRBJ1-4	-	CASSPGDRNNEKLFF	TGCGCCAGCAGCCCAGGGGACAGAAATAATGAAAAACTGTTTTTT
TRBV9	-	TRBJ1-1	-	CASSGGGRTEAFF	TGTGCCAGCAGCGGGGGTGGGAGGACTGAAGCTTTCTTT
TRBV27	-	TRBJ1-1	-	CASGTMNTEAFF	TGTGCCAGCGGGACAATGAACACTGAAGCTTTCTTT
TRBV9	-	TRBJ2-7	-	CASSVGEVIYEQYF	TGTGCCAGCAGCGTAGGGGAGGTGATCTACGAGCAGTACTTC
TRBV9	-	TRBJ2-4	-	CASSQTQGWDIQYF	TGTGCCAGCAGTCAAACGCAGGGTTGGGACATTCAGTACTTC
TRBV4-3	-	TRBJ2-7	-	CASSQGGEGYEQYF	TGCGCCAGCAGCCAAGGAGGAGAAGGTTACGAGCAGTACTTC
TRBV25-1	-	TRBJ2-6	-	CASRDSGANVLTF	TGTGCCAGCAGGGACTCTGGGGCCAACGTCCTGACTTTC
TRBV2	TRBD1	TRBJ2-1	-	CASSPIIGTGYNEQFF	TGTGCCAGCAGTCCGATTATCGGGACAGGGTACAATGAGCAGTTCTTC
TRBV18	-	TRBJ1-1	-	CASSPAGGAGTEAFF	TGTGCCAGCTCACCAGCCGGGGGGGCAGGTACTGAAGCTTTCTTT
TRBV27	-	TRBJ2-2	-	CASSLRQGNTGELFF	TGTGCCAGCAGTTTACGCCAGGGGAACACCGGGGAGCTGTTTTTT
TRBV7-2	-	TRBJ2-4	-	CASSPTTTTSLIQYF	TGTGCCAGCAGCCCTACTACCACTACCAGCCTCATTCAGTACTTC
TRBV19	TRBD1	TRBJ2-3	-	CASKERGPGDTQYF	TGTGCCTCCAAAGAGAGGGGGCCGGGAGATACGCAGTATTTT
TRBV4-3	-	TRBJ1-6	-	CASSQDGLYNSPLHF	TGCGCCAGCAGCCAAGACGGACTTTATAATTCACCCCTCCACTTT
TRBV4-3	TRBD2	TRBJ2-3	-	CASSTLTSGGTDTQYF	TGCGCCAGCAGCACCCTGACTAGCGGGGGGACAGATACGCAGTATTTT
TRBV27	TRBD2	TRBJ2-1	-	CASSWTSGSDEQFF	TGTGCCAGCAGTTGGACTAGCGGGAGCGATGAGCAGTTCTTC
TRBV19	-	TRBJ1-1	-	CASRFGPQGEAFF	TGTGCCAGTAGGTTTGGGCCGCAAGGGGAAGCTTTCTTT
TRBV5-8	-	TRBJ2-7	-	CASSFQSNPDYEQYF	TGTGCCAGCAGCTTCCAGTCTAATCCCGACTACGAGCAGTACTTC
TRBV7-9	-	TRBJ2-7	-	CASSLRGTGQYF	TGTGCCAGCAGCTTACGAGGGACTGGGCAGTACTTC
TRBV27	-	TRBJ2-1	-	CASSLDGNEQFF	TGTGCCAGCAGTTTAGACGGCAATGAGCAGTTCTTC
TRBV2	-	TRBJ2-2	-	CASSEVERGAFGELFF	TGTGCCAGCAGTGAAGTTGAAAGGGGGGCGTTCGGGGAGCTGTTTTTT
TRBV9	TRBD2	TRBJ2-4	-	CASSVGTSGTVYIQYF	TGTGCCAGCAGCGTTGGGACTAGCGGGACCGTTTACATTCAGTACTTC
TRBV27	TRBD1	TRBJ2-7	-	CASSLDRGEQYF	TGTGCCAGCAGTTTAGACAGGGGTGAGCAGTACTTC
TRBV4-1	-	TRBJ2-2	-	CASSDRFPGELFF	TGCGCCAGCTCTGACAGGTTCCCCGGGGAGCTGTTTTTT
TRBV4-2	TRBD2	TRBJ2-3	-	CASSHGSGRAGFTDTQYF	TGTGCCAGCAGCCATGGTAGCGGGAGGGCAGGGTTCACAGATACGCAGTATTTT
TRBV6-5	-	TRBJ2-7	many	CASSGGEESYEQYF	TGTGCCAGCAGTGGAGGGGAGGAGTCCTACGAGCAGTACTTC
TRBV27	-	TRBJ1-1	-	CASSLSGPMNTEAFF	TGTGCCAGCAGTTTATCTGGGCCGATGAACACTGAAGCTTTCTTT